Below, 5 T cell receptor beta chains from the same sample are listed, as sequenced in a study of blood T cell repertoires in COVID-19. Generated by immunoSEQ multiplex PCR, the TCRdb table keeps only in-frame clones and is missing some. The repertoire holds approximately 170,000 clones, 88% seen once, with around 1.1% in the top ten. Sequenced sample: peripheral blood. Every receptor here comes from a man aged 30 to 39 with acute or convalescent COVID-19.

The chain carries TRBV4-2 and TRBJ2-7; 9 bases line up with TRBD1. After removal of 0 bases from V and 7 bases from J, the junction contained 7 bases not matched to a gene. Germline loops: CDR1 LGHNA, CDR2 YNFKEQ. The CDR3 extends over 15 amino acids. This CDR3 is CASSQEGTGRGEQYF. Written as DNA, the CDR3 is TGTGCCAGCAGCCAAGAAGGGACAGGGAGGGGTGAGCAGTACTTC.

The chain carries TRBV3-1 (or the pseudogene TRBV3-2) and TRBJ2-3; D is ambiguous. Germline CDR1 LGHDT, CDR2 YNNKEL (reference sequence). The CDR3 runs 13 residues. The V end lost 2 bases, the J end lost 1 base, and 4 bases lay between the germline ends. CDR3 sequence: CASSQSGTDTQYF. DNA of the CDR3: TGTGCCAGCAGCCAATCCGGCACAGATACGCAGTATTTT.

V gene TRBV20-1 combines with J gene TRBJ2-7; D unclear. The V end was cut by 3 bases, the J end by 0 bases, with 15 bases between. Looked up from germline, CDR1 is DFQATT and CDR2 is SNEGSKA (reference sequence). This CDR3 is 15 amino acids long. The CDR3 here is CSASPSRRSSYEQYF. DNA for the CDR3: TGCAGTGCTAGTCCATCGAGAAGGAGCTCCTACGAGCAGTACTTC.

The gene calls are TRBV30 and TRBJ2-4; D is unclear. CDR1 and CDR2 from the germline V gene are GTSNPN and SVGIG (reference sequence). The V end was cut by 3 bases, the J end by 1 base, with 7 bases between. The CDR3 covers 13 residues. DNA of the CDR3: TGTGCCTGGAGACTGGGCGCCAAAAACATTCAGTACTTC. Translating it yields CAWRLGAKNIQYF.

The V and J genes are TRBV5-1 and TRBJ2-1, with D tentatively TRBD2 (5 bases). The germline CDR1 and CDR2 sequences are SGHRS and YFSETQ. V dropped 5 bases and J dropped 4 bases, with 16 bases sitting between them. The CDR3 runs 15 residues. The CDR3 DNA reads TGCGCCAGCAGGTCCGGGATGGCTAATTACAATGAGCAGTTCTTC. Amino acids: CASRSGMANYNEQFF.